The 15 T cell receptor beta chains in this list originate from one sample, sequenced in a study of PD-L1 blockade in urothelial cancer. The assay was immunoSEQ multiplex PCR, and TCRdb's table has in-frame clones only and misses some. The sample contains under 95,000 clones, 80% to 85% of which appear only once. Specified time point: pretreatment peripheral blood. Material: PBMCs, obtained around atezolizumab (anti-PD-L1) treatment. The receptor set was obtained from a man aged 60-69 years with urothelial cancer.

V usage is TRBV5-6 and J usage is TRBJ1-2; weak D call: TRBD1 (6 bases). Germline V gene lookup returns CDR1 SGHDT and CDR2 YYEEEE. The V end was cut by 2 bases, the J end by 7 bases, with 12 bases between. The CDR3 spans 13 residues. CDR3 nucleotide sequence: TGTGCCAGCAGCTTACCCAGGGGCACTGGCTACACCTTC. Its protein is CASSLPRGTGYTF.

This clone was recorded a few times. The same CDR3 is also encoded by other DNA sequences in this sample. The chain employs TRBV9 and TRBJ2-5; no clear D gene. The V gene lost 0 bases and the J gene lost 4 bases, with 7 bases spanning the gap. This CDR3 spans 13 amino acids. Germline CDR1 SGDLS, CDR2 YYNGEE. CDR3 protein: CASSVDSRETQYF. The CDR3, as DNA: TGTGCCAGCAGCGTAGATAGCCGAGAGACCCAGTACTTC.

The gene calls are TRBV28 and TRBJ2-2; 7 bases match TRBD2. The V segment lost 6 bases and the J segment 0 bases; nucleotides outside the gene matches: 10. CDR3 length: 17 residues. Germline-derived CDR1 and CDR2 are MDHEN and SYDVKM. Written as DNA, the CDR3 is TGTGCCAGCAGCCTCAGCGGGACCATAGCGAACACCGGGGAGCTGTTTTTT. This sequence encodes CASSLSGTIANTGELFF. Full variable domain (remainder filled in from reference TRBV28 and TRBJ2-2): DVKVTQSSRYLVKRTGEKVFLECVQDMDHENMFWYRQDPGLGLRLIYFSYDVKMKEKGDIPEGYSVSREKKERFSLILESASTNQTSMYLCASSLSGTIANTGELFFGEGSRLTVL.

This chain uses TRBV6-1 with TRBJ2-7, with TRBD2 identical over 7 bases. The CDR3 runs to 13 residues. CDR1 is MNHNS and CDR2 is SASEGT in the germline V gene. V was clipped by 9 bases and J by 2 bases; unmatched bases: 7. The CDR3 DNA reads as TGTGCCAGTGAGAGCGGGACCCCCTACGAGCAGTACTTC. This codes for CASESGTPYEQYF.

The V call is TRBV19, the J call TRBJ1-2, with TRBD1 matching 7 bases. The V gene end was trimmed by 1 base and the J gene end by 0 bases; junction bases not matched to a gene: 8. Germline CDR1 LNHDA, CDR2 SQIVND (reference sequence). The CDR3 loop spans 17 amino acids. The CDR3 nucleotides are TGTGCCAGTAGTATAGGACAGGGTCGTTTAACTAACTATGGCTACACCTTC. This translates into CASSIGQGRLTNYGYTF.

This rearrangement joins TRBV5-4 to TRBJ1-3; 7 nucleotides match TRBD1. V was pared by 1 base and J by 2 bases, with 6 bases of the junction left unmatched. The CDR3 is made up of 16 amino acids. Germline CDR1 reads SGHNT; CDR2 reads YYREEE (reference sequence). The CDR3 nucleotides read TGTGCCAGCAGCTTGCATCCCGACAGGGCTGGAAACACCATATATTTT. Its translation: CASSLHPDRAGNTIYF. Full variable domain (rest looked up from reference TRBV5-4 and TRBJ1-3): ETGVTQSPTHLIKTRGQQVTLRCSSQSGHNTVSWYQQALGQGPQFIFQYYREEENGRGNFPPRFSGLQFPNYSSELNVNALELDDSALYLCASSLHPDRAGNTIYFGEGSWLTVV.

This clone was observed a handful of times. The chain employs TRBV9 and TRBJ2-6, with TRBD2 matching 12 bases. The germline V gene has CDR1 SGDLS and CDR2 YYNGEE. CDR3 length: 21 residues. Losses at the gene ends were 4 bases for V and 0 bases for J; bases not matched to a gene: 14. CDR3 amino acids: CASSPPEGLAGGVSGANVLTF. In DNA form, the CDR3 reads TGTGCCAGCAGCCCTCCGGAGGGGCTAGCGGGGGGGGTCTCTGGGGCCAACGTCCTGACTTTC. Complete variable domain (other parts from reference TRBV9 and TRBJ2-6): DSGVTQTPKHLITATGQRVTLRCSPRSGDLSVYWYQQSLDQGLQFLIQYYNGEERAKGNILERFSAQQFPDLHSELNLSSLELGDSALYFCASSPPEGLAGGVSGANVLTFGAGSRLTVL.

CDR3 coding DNA: TGCGCCAGCAGCAGGGACAGGATATATGGCTACACCTTC. Protein product: CASSRDRIYGYTF. The chain links TRBV5-1 to TRBJ1-2; 8 bases are shared with TRBD1. Germline CDR1 is SGHRS and CDR2 is YFSETQ. The V and J ends lost 4 bases and 5 bases, in that order; junction bases with no gene match: 4. This CDR3 comprises 13 residues.

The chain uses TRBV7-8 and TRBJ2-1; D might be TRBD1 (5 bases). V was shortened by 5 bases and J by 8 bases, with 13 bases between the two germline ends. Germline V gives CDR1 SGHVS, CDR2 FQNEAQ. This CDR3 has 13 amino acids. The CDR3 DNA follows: TGTGCCAGCAGCCCCTCAGGGCACGATGAGCAGTTCTTC. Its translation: CASSPSGHDEQFF.

CDR3 coding DNA: TGTGCCAGCAGCCTCCCCGGGACAGGGGCCCGAAATGAGCAGTTCTTC. It translates to CASSLPGTGARNEQFF. The chain joins TRBV14 to TRBJ2-1; 10 nucleotides align to TRBD1. This CDR3 is built from 16 residues. With 4 bases clipped from V and 7 bases from J, the junction kept 10 bases outside the gene matches. In germline, CDR1 is SGHDN, CDR2 FVKESK. The full variable domain, with the rest looked up from reference TRBV14 and TRBJ2-1, is EAGVTQFPSHSVIEKGQTVTLRCDPISGHDNLYWYRRVMGKEIKFLLHFVKESKQDESGMPNNRFLAERTGGTYSTLKVQPAELEDSGVYFCASSLPGTGARNEQFFGPGTRLTVL.

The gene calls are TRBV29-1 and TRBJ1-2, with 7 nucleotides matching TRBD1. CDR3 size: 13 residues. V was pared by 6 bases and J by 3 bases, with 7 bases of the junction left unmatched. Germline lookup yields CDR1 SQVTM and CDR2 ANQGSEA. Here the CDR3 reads CSVSTGTYYGYTF. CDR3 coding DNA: TGCAGCGTCTCGACAGGGACCTACTATGGCTACACCTTC.

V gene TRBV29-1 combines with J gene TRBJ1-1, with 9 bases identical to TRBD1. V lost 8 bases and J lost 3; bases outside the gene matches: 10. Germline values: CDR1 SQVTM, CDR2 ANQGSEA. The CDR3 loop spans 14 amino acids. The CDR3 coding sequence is TGCAGCACCCGACAGGGGGGAGAACACACTGAAGCTTTCTTT. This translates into CSTRQGGEHTEAFF.

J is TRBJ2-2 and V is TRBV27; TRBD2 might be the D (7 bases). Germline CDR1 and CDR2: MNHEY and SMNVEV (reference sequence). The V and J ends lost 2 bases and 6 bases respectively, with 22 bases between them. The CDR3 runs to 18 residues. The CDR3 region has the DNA TGTGCCAGCAGTTTAGCGGCGCGGGGGCGGCATAGGCCCGGGGAGCTGTTTTTT. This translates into CASSLAARGRHRPGELFF.

The DNA of the CDR3 is TGTGCCAGCAGCTCGGGACTAGAAGAGACCCAGTACTTC. Translating gives CASSSGLEETQYF. The chain couples TRBV7-7 to TRBJ2-5, with TRBD2 matching 8 bases. CDR1 is SSHAT, CDR2 FNYEAQ, per germline (reference sequence). There are 13 residues in the CDR3. The V segment lost 4 bases and the J segment 3 bases; nucleotides outside the gene matches: 1.

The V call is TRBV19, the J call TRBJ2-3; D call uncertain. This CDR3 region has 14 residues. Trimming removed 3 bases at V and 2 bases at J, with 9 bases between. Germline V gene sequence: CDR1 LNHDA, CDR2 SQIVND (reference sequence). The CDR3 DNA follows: TGTGCCAGTAGTATGGCCAGGTACACAGATACGCAGTATTTT. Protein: CASSMARYTDTQYF.